This TCR beta chain came from a study of T cell repertoires in cytomegalovirus infection. About the research overall: CMV epitopes, recently identified HLA-C-restricted and well-studied HLA-B-restricted, were used. Matching HLA type and CMV infection were both indicated by public TCR beta signatures.

This clonotype appeared a few times. Its antigen is as yet unknown. This CDR3 is built from 13 residues. The germline gives CDR1 SEHNR, CDR2 FQNEAQ (reference sequence). The V and J ends lost 2 bases and 10 bases respectively, with 12 bases between them. TCRdb used MiXCR to reprocess the reads, holding one entry per CDR3 protein. The table includes approximately 1,000,000 distinct CDR3 sequences, about a third detected once. Study results and limitations: CMV carriers having the relevant HLA were flagged by cumulative public TCR beta family frequency. Dominant in the ex vivo response were TCR beta clonotypes restricted by HLA-C and specific for CMV.

This rearrangement joins TRBV7-9 to TRBJ2-1; no firm D call. The material was cultured CD8+ T cells from PBMCs, obtained from culture after CMV antigen stimulation. This clonotype originated in a human donor in good health (CMV status not recorded). Some clones in this sample may be carry-over from other donors' samples. CDR3 sequence: CASSLLSKGEQFF. CDR3 bases: TGTGCCAGCAGCTTATTGTCTAAAGGGGAGCAGTTCTTC.